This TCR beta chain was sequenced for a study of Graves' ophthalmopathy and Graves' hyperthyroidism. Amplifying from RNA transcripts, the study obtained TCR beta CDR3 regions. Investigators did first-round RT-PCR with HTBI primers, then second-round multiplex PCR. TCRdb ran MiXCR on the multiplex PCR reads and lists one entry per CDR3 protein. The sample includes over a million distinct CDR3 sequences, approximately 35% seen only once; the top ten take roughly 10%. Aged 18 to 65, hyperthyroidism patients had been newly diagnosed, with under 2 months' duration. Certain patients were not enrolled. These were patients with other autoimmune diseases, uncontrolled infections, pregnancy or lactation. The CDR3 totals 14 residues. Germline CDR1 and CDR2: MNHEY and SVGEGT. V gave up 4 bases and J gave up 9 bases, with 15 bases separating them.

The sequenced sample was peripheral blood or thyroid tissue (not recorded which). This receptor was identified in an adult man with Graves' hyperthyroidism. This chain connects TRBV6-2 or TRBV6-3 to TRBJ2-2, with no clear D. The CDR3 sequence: CASSSGTRRRELFF. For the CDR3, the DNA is TGTGCCAGCAGTTCGGGCACCAGAAGGCGGGAGCTGTTTTTT.